This entry features one TCR beta chain sequence. The antigen remains undetermined. This specimen belongs to a study of T cell responses to AZD1222 COVID-19 vaccine. Findings and limits, study-wide: The breadth and depth of Spike-specific TCRs increased once two AZD1222 doses had been given. CD4 TCRs associated with vaccination spanned spike, dominating at 160-218 and 743-854.

This CDR3 comprises 15 residues. The V and J ends lost 5 bases and 9 bases, in that order; junction bases with no gene match: 7. CDR1 and CDR2 from the germline V gene are SEHNR and FQNEAQ (reference sequence). The method was immunoSEQ multiplex PCR; TCRdb's version includes in-frame clones alone and lacks a portion of them. Seen here are roughly 120,000 clones, approximately 92% observed once, and the top ten hold more than 13%. Specimen: peripheral blood, collected on day 0 of AZD1222 vaccination. The chain combines TRBV7-9 with TRBJ1-6; 10 bases align to TRBD1. This clonotype originated in an adult in good health. The CDR3 nucleotides read TGTGCCAGCAGCCCGGGACAGGGGACGGGTTCACCCCTCCACTTT. Protein sequence: CASSPGQGTGSPLHF.